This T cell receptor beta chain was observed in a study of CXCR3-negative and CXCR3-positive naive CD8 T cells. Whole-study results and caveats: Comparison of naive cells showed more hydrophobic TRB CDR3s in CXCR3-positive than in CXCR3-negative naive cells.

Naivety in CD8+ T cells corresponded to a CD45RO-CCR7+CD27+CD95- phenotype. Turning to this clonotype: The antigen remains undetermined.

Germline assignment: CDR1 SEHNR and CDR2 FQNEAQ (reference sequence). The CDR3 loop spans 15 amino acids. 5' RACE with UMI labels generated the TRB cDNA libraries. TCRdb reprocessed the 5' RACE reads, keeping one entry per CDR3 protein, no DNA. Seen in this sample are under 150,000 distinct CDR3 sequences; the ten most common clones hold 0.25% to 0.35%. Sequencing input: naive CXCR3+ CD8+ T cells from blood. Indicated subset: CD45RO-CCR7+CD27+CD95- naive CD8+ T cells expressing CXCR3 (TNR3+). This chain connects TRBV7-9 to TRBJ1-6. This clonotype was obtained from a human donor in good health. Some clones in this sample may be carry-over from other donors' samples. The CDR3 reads CASSLGALGNSPLHF.